The rows below give T cell receptor beta chains drawn from one sample of a study of breast tumors, draining lymph nodes, adjacent tissues. TCRdb reprocessed the multiplex PCR reads with MiXCR, giving one entry per CDR3 protein. The sample lists nearly 200,000 distinct CDR3 sequences, roughly 31% occurring once. Sequenced sample: axillary lymph node tissue. Receptor source: a female donor with breast cancer. Some clones in this sample may be carry-over from other donors' samples. The CDR3 runs from the conserved cysteine through the conserved F or W. The D gene is left open where the match is weak. Expanded clones get a size class; other rows say once, few or many, or leave the size out.

TRBJ2-3,TRBD2,many,TRBV13,CASSFMPSGTTDTQYF,TGTGCCAGCAGCTTTATGCCTAGCGGAACCACAGATACGCAGTATTTT
TRBJ1-2,NA,many,TRBV4-2,CASSLSRGGGGYTF,TGTGCCAGCAGCCTCTCGAGGGGGGGTGGCGGCTACACCTTC
TRBJ2-5,TRBD2,many,TRBV7-2,CASSRRRGGETQYF,TGTGCCAGCAGCCGTCGTCGGGGGGGAGAGACCCAGTACTTC
TRBJ2-7,NA,many,TRBV20-1,CSPKGEGYEQYF,TGCAGTCCAAAGGGGGAGGGCTACGAGCAGTACTTC
TRBJ2-7,TRBD2,many,TRBV11-2,CASSSIAGTYEQYF,TGTGCCAGCAGCTCAATAGCGGGCACCTACGAGCAGTACTTC
TRBJ1-5,TRBD1,NA,TRBV4-2,CASSQGVDREASVGHQPQHF,TGTGCCAGCAGCCAAGGCGTAGACAGGGAAGCGAGCGTTGGACATCAGCCCCAGCATTTT
TRBJ1-5,NA,NA,TRBV2,CASSRDYSNRPEHF,TGTGCCAGCAGCAGGGACTATAGCAATCGGCCCGAGCATTTT
TRBJ1-6,TRBD1,NA,TRBV7-9,CASSRGQGNPPLHF,TGTGCCAGCAGCAGGGGGCAGGGTAATCCACCTCTCCACTTT
TRBJ2-1,NA,NA,TRBV5-1,CASRPQGLDEQFF,TGCGCCAGCAGACCTCAGGGTCTCGATGAGCAGTTCTTC
TRBJ1-2,TRBD1,many,TRBV7-8,CASSIRQGWSYGYPF,TGTGCCAGCAGCATAAGACAGGGGTGGTCCTATGGCTACCCCTTC
TRBJ2-3,TRBD2,many,TRBV5-4,CASSFSSGTTDTQYF,TGTGCCAGCAGCTTCTCCAGCGGGACCACAGATACGCAGTATTTT
TRBJ1-1,NA,NA,TRBV4-3,CASSQERGMDTEAFF,TGCGCCAGCAGCCAGGAAAGGGGGATGGACACTGAAGCTTTCTTT
TRBJ2-1,TRBD2,NA,TRBV27,CASRLAGVNEQFF,TGTGCCAGCAGACTAGCGGGAGTAAATGAGCAGTTCTTC
TRBJ2-6,TRBD2,many,TRBV6-5,CASLAGGGRSGANVLTF,TGTGCCAGCCTCGCGGGGGGTGGCCGCTCTGGGGCCAACGTCCTGACTTTC
TRBJ1-5,NA,many,TRBV4-3,CASSQGRMDNQPQHF,TGCGCCAGCAGCCAAGGACGGATGGATAATCAGCCCCAGCATTTT
TRBJ1-1,NA,NA,TRBV2,CASSTSLNTEAFF,TGTGCCAGCAGTACCTCCTTGAACACTGAAGCTTTCTTT
TRBJ1-1,NA,NA,TRBV7-9,CASSSQTVNTEAFF,TGTGCCAGCAGCTCCCAGACAGTCAACACTGAAGCTTTCTTT
TRBJ2-5,NA,NA,TRBV18,CASSPGSGETQYF,TGTGCCAGCTCACCCGGGTCAGGGGAGACCCAGTACTTC
TRBJ1-3,NA,NA,TRBV7-2,CASSLEGTSGNTIYF,TGTGCCAGCAGCTTAGAAGGGACCTCTGGAAACACCATATATTTT
TRBJ2-1,NA,many,TRBV19,CASSPGTPGASNEQFF,TGTGCCAGTAGCCCCGGGACTCCTGGTGCTTCCAATGAGCAGTTCTTC
TRBJ1-5,NA,NA,TRBV10-1,CASSDRAPQPQHF,TGCGCCAGCAGTGACCGGGCCCCTCAGCCCCAGCATTTT
TRBJ2-7,NA,many,TRBV12-3/TRBV12-4,CASRSHGGGGEQYF,TGTGCCAGTAGATCACACGGGGGCGGCGGCGAGCAGTACTTC
TRBJ1-2,NA,many,TRBV11-3,CASSLVRGSVYGYTF,TGTGCCAGCAGCTTAGTTAGAGGCTCGGTTTATGGCTACACCTTC
TRBJ1-5,NA,many,TRBV4-1,CASSQDVADSNQPQHF,TGCGCCAGCAGCCAAGATGTGGCGGATAGCAATCAGCCCCAGCATTTT
TRBJ2-3,TRBD2,many,TRBV11-2,CASSQAGGGTDTQYF,TGTGCCAGCAGCCAAGCGGGGGGTGGGACAGATACGCAGTATTTT
TRBJ1-2,TRBD1,NA,TRBV12-3/TRBV12-4,CASRLGTGSGGYTF,TGTGCCAGCAGGCTCGGGACAGGAAGTGGTGGCTACACCTTC
TRBJ2-7,NA,many,TRBV7-2,CASSTLLAGSYEQYF,TGTGCCAGCAGCACCCTCTTGGCGGGATCCTACGAGCAGTACTTC
TRBJ1-2,NA,many,TRBV11-2,CASSLGREGGYTF,TGTGCCAGCAGCTTGGGCAGGGAGGGAGGCTACACCTTC
TRBJ2-7,TRBD1,many,TRBV9,CASSPEGTGGGEQYF,TGTGCCAGCAGCCCAGAAGGGACAGGGGGCGGCGAGCAGTACTTC
TRBJ2-5,NA,many,TRBV9,CASSVGVQQETQYF,TGTGCCAGCAGCGTAGGAGTGCAACAAGAGACCCAGTACTTC
TRBJ2-3,NA,medium-sized,TRBV2,CASSVRSGSTDTQYF,TGTGCCAGCAGTGTCCGAAGCGGGAGCACAGATACGCAGTATTTT
TRBJ2-5,TRBD2,NA,TRBV5-1,CASSSLTSGGRRETQYF,TGCGCCAGCAGCTCTTTGACTAGCGGGGGAAGAAGAGAGACCCAGTACTTC
TRBJ1-6,NA,few,TRBV19,CASKQYGTPSSYNSPPHF,TGTGCCAGTAAACAATACGGGACCCCGAGCTCCTATAATTCACCCCCCCACTTT
TRBJ1-6,NA,once,TRBV11-2,CASSLVQANSPLHF,TGTGCCAGCAGCTTAGTACAGGCTAATTCACCCCTCCACTTT
TRBJ2-5,NA,many,TRBV6-6,CASSRQETQYF,TGTGCCAGCAGTCGACAAGAGACCCAGTACTTC
TRBJ2-1,NA,many,TRBV15,CATRTQGGWDLNEQFF,TGTGCCACCCGAACTCAGGGGGGCTGGGATCTCAATGAGCAGTTCTTC
TRBJ2-7,TRBD1,NA,TRBV6-5,CASSHSSRGDRGTEQYF,TGTGCCAGCAGTCACTCGAGTAGGGGTGACAGGGGTACGGAGCAGTACTTC
TRBJ2-1,NA,many,TRBV7-2,CASRWDPKGNEQFF,TGTGCCAGCAGATGGGACCCAAAGGGGAATGAGCAGTTCTTC
TRBJ2-4,TRBD2,NA,TRBV6-6,CASRPQDGTTKNIQYF,TGTGCCAGCAGGCCCCAGGACGGGACTACCAAAAACATTCAGTACTTC
TRBJ1-2,NA,NA,TRBV6-5,CASSHSLRDGYTF,TGTGCCAGCAGTCACTCGCTCAGGGATGGCTACACCTTC
TRBJ2-3,NA,NA,TRBV15,CATSFQPLDSTGTQYF,TGTGCCACCAGCTTCCAGCCGTTAGACAGCACGGGTACGCAGTATTTT
TRBJ1-4,TRBD1,NA,TRBV5-5,CASSPRQGASNEKLFF,TGTGCCAGCAGTCCAAGACAGGGGGCATCTAATGAAAAACTGTTTTTT
TRBJ2-2,TRBD1,NA,TRBV18,CASSPLGQGPFANTGELFF,TGTGCCAGCTCACCACTCGGACAGGGACCTTTCGCGAACACCGGGGAGCTGTTTTTT
TRBJ2-5,TRBD2,many,TRBV7-2,CASSLVVGGGTQYF,TGTGCCAGCAGCTTAGTAGTTGGGGGGGGGACCCAGTACTTC
TRBJ2-7,NA,many,TRBV20-1,CSAIRDFFYEQYF,TGCAGTGCCATCCGGGATTTCTTCTACGAGCAGTACTTC
TRBJ2-5,TRBD2,NA,TRBV7-6,CASSLAGGAQYF,TGTGCCAGCAGCCTAGCGGGGGGGGCCCAGTACTTC